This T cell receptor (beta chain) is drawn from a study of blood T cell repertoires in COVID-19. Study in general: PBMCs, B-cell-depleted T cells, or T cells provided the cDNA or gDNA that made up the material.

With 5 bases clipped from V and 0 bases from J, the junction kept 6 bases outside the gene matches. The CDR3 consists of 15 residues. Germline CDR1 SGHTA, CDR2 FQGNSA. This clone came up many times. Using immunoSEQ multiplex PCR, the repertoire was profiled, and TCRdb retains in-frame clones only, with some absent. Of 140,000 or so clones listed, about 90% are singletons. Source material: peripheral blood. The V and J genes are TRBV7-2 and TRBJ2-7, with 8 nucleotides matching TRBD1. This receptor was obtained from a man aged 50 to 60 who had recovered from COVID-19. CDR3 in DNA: TGTGCCAGCAGCCCGAGGACAGGGACCTCCTACGAGCAGTACTTC. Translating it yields CASSPRTGTSYEQYF.